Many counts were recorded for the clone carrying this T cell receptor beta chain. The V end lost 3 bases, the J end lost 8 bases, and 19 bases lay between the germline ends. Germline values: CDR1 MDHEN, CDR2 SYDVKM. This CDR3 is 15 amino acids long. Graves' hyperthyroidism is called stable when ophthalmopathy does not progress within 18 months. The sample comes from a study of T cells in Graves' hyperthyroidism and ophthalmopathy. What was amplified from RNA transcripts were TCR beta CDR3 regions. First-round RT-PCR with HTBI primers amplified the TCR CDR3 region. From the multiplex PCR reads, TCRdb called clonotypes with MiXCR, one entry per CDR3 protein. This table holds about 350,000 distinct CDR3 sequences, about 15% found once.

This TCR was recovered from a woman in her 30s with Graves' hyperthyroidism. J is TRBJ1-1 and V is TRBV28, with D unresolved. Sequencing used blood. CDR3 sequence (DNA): TGTGCCAGCAGTTTGATACAGTTTATGCTAAAAGAAGCTTTCTTT. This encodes CASSLIQFMLKEAFF.